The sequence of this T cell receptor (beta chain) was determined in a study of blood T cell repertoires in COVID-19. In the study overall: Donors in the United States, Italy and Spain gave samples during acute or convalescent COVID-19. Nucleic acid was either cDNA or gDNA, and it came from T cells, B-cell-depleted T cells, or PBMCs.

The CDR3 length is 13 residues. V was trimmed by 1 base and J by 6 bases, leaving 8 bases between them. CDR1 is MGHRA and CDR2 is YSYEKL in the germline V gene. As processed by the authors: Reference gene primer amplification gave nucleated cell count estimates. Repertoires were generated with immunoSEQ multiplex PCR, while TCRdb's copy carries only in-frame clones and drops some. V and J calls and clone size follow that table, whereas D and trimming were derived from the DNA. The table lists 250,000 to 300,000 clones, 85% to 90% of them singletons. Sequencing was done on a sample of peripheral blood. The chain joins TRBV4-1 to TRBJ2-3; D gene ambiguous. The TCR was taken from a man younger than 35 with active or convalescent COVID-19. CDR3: CASSQAPQDTQYF. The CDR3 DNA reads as TGCGCCAGCAGCCAAGCACCCCAGGATACGCAGTATTTT.